This TCR beta chain was documented in a study of blood T cell repertoires in COVID-19. The table came from immunoSEQ multiplex PCR; TCRdb's copy has only in-frame clones and leaves some out. The table lists approximately 360,000 clones, nearly 90% of them singletons. CDR1 is MNHEY and CDR2 is SMNVEV in the germline V gene (reference sequence). The CDR3 sequence is 14 residues long. V gave up 2 bases and J gave up 4 bases, with 11 bases separating them. Material for sequencing was peripheral blood. The source of this sequence is a man between 18 and 29 years old with active or convalescent COVID-19. This chain links TRBV27 with TRBJ1-1; D is possibly TRBD1 (6 bases). CDR3 region: CASSLMGAATEAFF. The CDR3 bases are TGTGCCAGCAGTTTAATGGGGGCGGCCACTGAAGCTTTCTTT.